These T cell receptor beta chains were read from a single sample in a study of cytomegalovirus exposure and HLA in healthy donors. Clones were read by immunoSEQ multiplex PCR, and TCRdb kept only the in-frame ones, dropping some. The sample includes 150,000 to 200,000 clones, almost 80% seen only once; the top ten take around 0.98%. Sequences were obtained from PBMCs. Receptors were obtained from a woman in her fifties or sixties in good health and CMV-seropositive. The conserved cysteine and the conserved F or W are not part of the CDR3 here. Fields, in order: CDR3 protein, J gene, V gene, clone size. Rows may omit the clone size; those that give it use once, few, many or a size class.

cdr3_aa: ASSQDRYVSPLH; j_call: TRBJ1-6; v_call: TRBV4-3; clone_size: -
cdr3_aa: AISGTEGATRGSEQY; j_call: TRBJ2-7; v_call: TRBV10-3; clone_size: -
cdr3_aa: ASSPTGQIISGNTIY; j_call: TRBJ1-3; v_call: TRBV7-9; clone_size: -
cdr3_aa: ASSLGLAGDTQY; j_call: TRBJ2-3; v_call: TRBV7-2; clone_size: -
cdr3_aa: ASSQEFRNEQF; j_call: TRBJ2-1; v_call: TRBV4-3; clone_size: -
cdr3_aa: ASSVSINTEAF; j_call: TRBJ1-1; v_call: TRBV9; clone_size: -
cdr3_aa: ASKGTGQSPLH; j_call: TRBJ1-6; v_call: TRBV6-6; clone_size: once
cdr3_aa: ASSDDWGQKDYGYT; j_call: TRBJ1-2; v_call: TRBV4-3; clone_size: -
cdr3_aa: ASSLDGLAGESEQY; j_call: TRBJ2-7; v_call: TRBV5-1; clone_size: -
cdr3_aa: ASSIGLAGQETQY; j_call: TRBJ2-5; v_call: TRBV11-3; clone_size: -
cdr3_aa: ASSQGGGVSGNTIY; j_call: TRBJ1-3; v_call: TRBV4-2; clone_size: -
cdr3_aa: ASTSTGELF; j_call: TRBJ2-2; v_call: TRBV10-1; clone_size: -
cdr3_aa: ASSVGGVHGYT; j_call: TRBJ1-2; v_call: TRBV2; clone_size: -
cdr3_aa: ASRARVYGYT; j_call: TRBJ1-2; v_call: TRBV19; clone_size: -
cdr3_aa: ASSLAGSQETQY; j_call: TRBJ2-5; v_call: TRBV5-1; clone_size: -
cdr3_aa: ASSPGQGAVGELF; j_call: TRBJ2-2; v_call: TRBV5-1; clone_size: -
cdr3_aa: ASSKGQITNEKLF; j_call: TRBJ1-4; v_call: TRBV5-8; clone_size: -
cdr3_aa: ASRFTGQNTEAF; j_call: TRBJ1-1; v_call: TRBV5-1; clone_size: -
cdr3_aa: ASSFYEGGRTEAF; j_call: TRBJ1-1; v_call: TRBV7-9; clone_size: -
cdr3_aa: ASRFFSRQGGLETQY; j_call: TRBJ2-5; v_call: TRBV12-2; clone_size: few
cdr3_aa: ASSTQGGNQPQH; j_call: TRBJ1-5; v_call: TRBV7-9; clone_size: -
cdr3_aa: ASSQGRDYLREQY; j_call: TRBJ2-7; v_call: TRBV4-2; clone_size: -
cdr3_aa: ASGDRGNTEAF; j_call: TRBJ1-1; v_call: TRBV19; clone_size: few
cdr3_aa: ASSDQGPPGQGFEQY; j_call: TRBJ2-7; v_call: TRBV2; clone_size: -
cdr3_aa: ASSDGDTEAF; j_call: TRBJ1-1; v_call: TRBV19; clone_size: few
cdr3_aa: ASSPTRSYNEQF; j_call: TRBJ2-1; v_call: TRBV18; clone_size: -
cdr3_aa: ASTRTEYSNQPQH; j_call: TRBJ1-5; v_call: TRBV6-1; clone_size: -
cdr3_aa: AWSVKRPSNQPQH; j_call: TRBJ1-5; v_call: TRBV30; clone_size: many
cdr3_aa: ASSGQGLYQETQY; j_call: TRBJ2-5; v_call: TRBV6-6; clone_size: once
cdr3_aa: AISESFTANTGELF; j_call: TRBJ2-2; v_call: TRBV10-3; clone_size: -
cdr3_aa: ASSPEGGQGYGYT; j_call: TRBJ1-2; v_call: TRBV5-4; clone_size: once
cdr3_aa: ASSPSTILSSYNEQF; j_call: TRBJ2-1; v_call: TRBV27; clone_size: -
cdr3_aa: ASSLGQGAREQY; j_call: TRBJ2-7; v_call: TRBV27; clone_size: -